This paragraph covers one T cell receptor beta chain sequence. There is no known antigen for this receptor. No much larger clone exists at a distance of one base, and base qualities are not known. The CDR3, cysteine through phenylalanine, is 14 amino acids long. Just the 42-base CDR3 DNA is kept, in frame starting at base 1. V is cut by 3 bases and J by 4 bases, and the space between the germline ends is 10 bases. Taken from the germline V gene (reference sequence), the CDR1 and CDR2 loops are MNHEY and SMNVEV. These data originate in a study of T cell repertoires in cytomegalovirus infection (dated by TCRdb to the late 2010s). General notes on the study: Peptide stimulations targeted recently identified HLA-C-restricted CMV epitopes, whose presentation resists viral immunomodulation, together with well-studied HLA-B-restricted epitopes. Because public TCR beta signatures pointed to carriage of CMV infection together with the matching HLA type, the HLA type of each donor mattered for the analysis.

Overall study outcomes, separate from this receptor: The ex vivo response was dominated by HLA-C-restricted CMV-specific TCR beta clonotypes, which also provided the single most frequent clonotype in two of eight donors. In both this cohort and an independent cohort of approximately 350 donors, the cumulative frequency of public TCR beta family members distinguished carriers of CMV infection plus the relevant HLA type.

What the treatment or condition label conveys for this sample: in vitro stimulation with specific CMV peptide epitopes to enrich CMV-specific T cells. TCRdb records Illumina HiSeq 1500 as the sequencer. The public reads were reanalyzed by TCRdb: fastp trimming at Q25, MiXCR alignment, in-frame beta chains only. For every CDR3 protein sequence, its rows merge into one entry that carries the most common genes and DNA. For this sample the table gives some 350,000 distinct CDR3 sequences, of which approximately 30% were detected only once. The ten largest clonotypes hold roughly 12% of the sample. This sequence originates from a human donor in good health (CMV status not recorded). Some clones in this sample may be carry-over from other donors' samples. The input for sequencing was cultured PBMCs, taken from culture after CMV antigen stimulation. The sequence is built from TRBV27 and TRBJ1-5; too little of a D gene remains to name it. The DNA sequence is TGTGCCAGCAGTTTCCCGGGAGTAAATCAGCCCCAGCATTTT. Its protein product is CASSFPGVNQPQHF.